One and the same sample provided the 5 T cell receptor beta chains below, sequenced in a study of shared clonotypes between healthy human individuals. The assay was immunoSEQ multiplex PCR, and TCRdb's table has in-frame clones only and misses some. The profile covers roughly 720,000 clones, with 90% appearing a single time and about 33% taken by the ten largest. The sample taken for sequencing was memory CD8+ T cells from PBMCs. As to subset: CD45RO+ cells pooled with CCR7-negative TemRA cells. These receptor sequences come from a man aged 18 to 29 in good health. Some clones in this sample may be carry-over from other donors' samples.

The chain uses TRBV28 and TRBJ2-1, with unresolved D. The CDR3 is 13 amino acids. Deletions cut 3 bases from V and 2 bases from J, with 5 bases between. Germline V CDR1 and CDR2: MDHEN, SYDVKM. CDR3 in amino acids: CASSFTTYNEQFF. The CDR3 nucleotides read TGTGCCAGCAGTTTTACCACCTACAATGAGCAGTTCTTC.

About this clone: Other DNA sequences within the sample encode an identical CDR3. V gene TRBV2 combines with J gene TRBJ2-7; 8 positions agree with TRBD2. Germline CDR1 is SNHLY and CDR2 is FYNNEI. Trimming cost V 3 bases and J 4 bases; bases outside gene matches: 5. The CDR3 length is 14 residues. Here the CDR3 reads CASSEVRGGYEQYF. The CDR3 DNA sequence: TGTGCCAGCAGTGAGGTCCGGGGGGGGTACGAGCAGTACTTC.

The V gene is TRBV4-1, the J gene TRBJ2-1; TRBD2 matches at 8 bases. The CDR3 loop spans 18 amino acids. The germline CDR1 and CDR2 sequences are MGHRA and YSYEKL. The V gene end was trimmed by 0 bases and the J gene end by 4 bases; junction bases not matched to a gene: 11. CDR3 in amino acids: CASSQERSSGRPYNEQFF. For the CDR3, the DNA is TGCGCCAGCAGCCAAGAGAGGTCTAGCGGGCGACCTTACAATGAGCAGTTCTTC.

This rearrangement joins TRBV7-3 to TRBJ2-7, with D unclear. This CDR3 contains 15 residues. The germline V gene has CDR1 SGHTA and CDR2 FQGTGA. V shed 4 bases and J shed 5 bases, with 18 bases lying between them. The CDR3 loop reads CASSSNRAPQHEQYF. The CDR3 DNA reads as TGTGCCAGCAGCTCAAACCGGGCCCCACAACACGAGCAGTACTTC.

The V and J genes are TRBV9 and TRBJ2-5; 8 bases line up with TRBD2. Germline V CDR1 and CDR2: SGDLS, YYNGEE. There are 13 residues in the CDR3. With V trimmed by 5 bases and J by 3 bases, 3 bases remained unmatched. DNA of the CDR3: TGTGCCAGCAGGGCGGGGGGCGAAGAGACCCAGTACTTC. This codes for CASRAGGEETQYF.